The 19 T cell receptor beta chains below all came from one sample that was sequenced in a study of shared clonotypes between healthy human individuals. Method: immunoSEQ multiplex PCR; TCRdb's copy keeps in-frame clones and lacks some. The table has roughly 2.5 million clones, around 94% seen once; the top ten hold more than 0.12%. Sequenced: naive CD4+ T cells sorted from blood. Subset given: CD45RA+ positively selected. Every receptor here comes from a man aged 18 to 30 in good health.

DNA for the CDR3: TGCGCCAGCAGCTTGGACTCAGTCGGCTATGGCTACACCTTC. Translating gives CASSLDSVGYGYTF. This chain uses TRBV5-1 with TRBJ1-2; D gene unclear. This CDR3 is built from 14 residues. Germline V gene data show CDR1 as SGHRS and CDR2 as YFSETQ. V was trimmed by 0 bases and J by 4 bases, leaving 10 bases between them. The complete variable domain, with remaining parts taken from reference TRBV5-1 and TRBJ1-2, reads KAGVTQTPRYLIKTRGQQVTLSCSPISGHRSVSWYQQTPGQGLQFLFEYFSETQRNKGNFPGRFSGRQFSNSRSEMNVSTLELGDSALYLCASSLDSVGYGYTFGSGTRLTVV.

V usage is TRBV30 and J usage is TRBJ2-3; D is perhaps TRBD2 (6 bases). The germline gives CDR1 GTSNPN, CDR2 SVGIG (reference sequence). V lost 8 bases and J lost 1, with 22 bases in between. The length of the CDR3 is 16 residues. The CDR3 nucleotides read TGTGCCCGCGGAGGCACCGGCGGGATGGGCACAGATACGCAGTATTTT. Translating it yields CARGGTGGMGTDTQYF.

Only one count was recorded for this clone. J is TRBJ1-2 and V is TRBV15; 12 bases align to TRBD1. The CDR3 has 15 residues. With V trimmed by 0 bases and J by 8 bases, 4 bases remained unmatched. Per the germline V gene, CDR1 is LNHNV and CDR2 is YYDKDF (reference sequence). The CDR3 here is CATSRDRGTGGGYTF. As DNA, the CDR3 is TGTGCCACCAGCAGAGATCGGGGGACAGGGGGCGGCTACACCTTC.

CDR3 in amino acids: CASSSRASSYEQYF. Here the CDR3 DNA reads TGTGCCAGCAGCTCCCGGGCAAGCTCCTACGAGCAGTACTTC. The chain recombines TRBV7-2 with TRBJ2-7; D is uncertain. This CDR3 has 14 amino acids. V lost 4 bases, J lost 0 bases, and 10 bases lay in between. CDR1 and CDR2 from the germline V gene are SGHTA and FQGNSA.

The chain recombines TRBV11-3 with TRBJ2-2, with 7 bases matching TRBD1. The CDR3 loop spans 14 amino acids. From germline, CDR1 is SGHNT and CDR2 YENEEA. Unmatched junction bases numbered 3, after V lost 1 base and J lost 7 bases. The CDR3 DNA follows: TGTGCCAGCAGCTTAGTTGGGGACAGCGGGGAGCTGTTTTTT. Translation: CASSLVGDSGELFF.

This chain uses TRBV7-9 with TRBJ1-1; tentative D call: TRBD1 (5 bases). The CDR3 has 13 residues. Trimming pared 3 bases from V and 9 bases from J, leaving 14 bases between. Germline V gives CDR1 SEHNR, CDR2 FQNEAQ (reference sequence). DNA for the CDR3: TGTGCCAGCAGCTTTCGAGAGGGGTTCCAAGCTTTCTTT. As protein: CASSFREGFQAFF.

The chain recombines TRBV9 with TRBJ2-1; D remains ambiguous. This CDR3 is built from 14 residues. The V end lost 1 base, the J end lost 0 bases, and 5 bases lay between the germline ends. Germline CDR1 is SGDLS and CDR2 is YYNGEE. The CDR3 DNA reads TGTGCCAGCAGCGTATTCGACTCCTACAATGAGCAGTTCTTC. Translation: CASSVFDSYNEQFF.

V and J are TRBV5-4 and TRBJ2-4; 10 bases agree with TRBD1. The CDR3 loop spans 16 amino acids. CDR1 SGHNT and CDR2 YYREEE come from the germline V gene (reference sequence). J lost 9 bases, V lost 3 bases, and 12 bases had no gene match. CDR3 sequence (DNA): TGTGCCAGCAGCTGGTGGGACAGGGGTGAGGGTAGCATTCAGTACTTC. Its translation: CASSWWDRGEGSIQYF.

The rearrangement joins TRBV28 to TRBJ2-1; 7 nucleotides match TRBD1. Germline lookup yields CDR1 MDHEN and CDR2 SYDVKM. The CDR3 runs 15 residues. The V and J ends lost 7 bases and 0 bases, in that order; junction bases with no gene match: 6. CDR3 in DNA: TGTGCCAGCATCTGGGGGACAGCCTCCTACAATGAGCAGTTCTTC. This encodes CASIWGTASYNEQFF.

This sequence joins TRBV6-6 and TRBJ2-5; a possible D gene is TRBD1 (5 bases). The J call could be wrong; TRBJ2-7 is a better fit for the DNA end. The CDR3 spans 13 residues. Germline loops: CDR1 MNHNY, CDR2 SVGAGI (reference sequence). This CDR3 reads CASSRASSYEQYF. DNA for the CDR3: TGTGCCAGCAGCAGGGCATCCTCCTACGAGCAGTACTTC.

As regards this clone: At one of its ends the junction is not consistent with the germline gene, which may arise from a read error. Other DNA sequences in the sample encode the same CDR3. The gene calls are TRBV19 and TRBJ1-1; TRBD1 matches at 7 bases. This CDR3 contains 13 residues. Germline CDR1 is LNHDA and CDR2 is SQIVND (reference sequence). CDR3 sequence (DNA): TGTGCCAGTAGTGTAGACAGGGCCACTGAAGCTTTCTTT. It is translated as CASSVDRATEAFF. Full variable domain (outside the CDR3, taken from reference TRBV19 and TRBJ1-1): DGGITQSPKYLFRKEGQNVTLSCEQNLNHDAMYWYRQDPGQGLRLIYYSQIVNDFQKGDIAEGYSVSREKKESFPLTVTSAQKNPTAFYLCASSVDRATEAFFGQGTRLTVV.

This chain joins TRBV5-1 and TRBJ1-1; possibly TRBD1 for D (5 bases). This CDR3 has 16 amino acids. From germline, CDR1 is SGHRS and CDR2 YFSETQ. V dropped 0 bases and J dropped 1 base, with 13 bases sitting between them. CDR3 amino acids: CASSLAGGTRNTEAFF. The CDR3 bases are TGCGCCAGCAGCTTGGCGGGGGGGACGAGGAACACTGAAGCTTTCTTT.

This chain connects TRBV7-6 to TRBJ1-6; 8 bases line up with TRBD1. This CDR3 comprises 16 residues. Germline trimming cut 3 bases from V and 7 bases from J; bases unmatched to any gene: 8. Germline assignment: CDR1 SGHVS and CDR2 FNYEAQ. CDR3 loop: CASSFIGGQGNSPLHF. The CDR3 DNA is TGTGCCAGCAGCTTCATAGGTGGACAGGGAAATTCACCCCTCCACTTT.

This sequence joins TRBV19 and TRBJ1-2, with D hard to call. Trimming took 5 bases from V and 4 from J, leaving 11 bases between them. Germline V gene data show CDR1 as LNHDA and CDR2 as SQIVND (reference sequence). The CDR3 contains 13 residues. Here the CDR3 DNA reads TGTGCCAGTAGTCGGGTACAGCCCTATGGCTACACCTTC. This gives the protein CASSRVQPYGYTF.

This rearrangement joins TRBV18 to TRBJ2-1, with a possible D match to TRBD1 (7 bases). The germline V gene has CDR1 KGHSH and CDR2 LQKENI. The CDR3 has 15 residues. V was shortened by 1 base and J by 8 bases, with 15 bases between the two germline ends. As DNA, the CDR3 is TGTGCCAGCTCACCACGGCAGGGGGGTTTCGATGAGCAGTTCTTC. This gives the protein CASSPRQGGFDEQFF.

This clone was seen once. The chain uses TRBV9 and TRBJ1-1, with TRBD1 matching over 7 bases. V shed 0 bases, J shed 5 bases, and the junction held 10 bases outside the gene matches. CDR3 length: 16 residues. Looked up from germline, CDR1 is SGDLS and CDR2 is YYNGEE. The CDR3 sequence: CASSVGPTGADTEAFF. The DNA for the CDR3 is TGTGCCAGCAGCGTAGGCCCCACAGGGGCGGATACTGAAGCTTTCTTT.

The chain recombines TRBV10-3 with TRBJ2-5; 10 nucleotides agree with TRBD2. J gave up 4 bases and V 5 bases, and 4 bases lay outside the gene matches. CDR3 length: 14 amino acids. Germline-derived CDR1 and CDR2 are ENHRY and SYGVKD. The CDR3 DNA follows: TGTGCCATCAGTTGGCTAGCGGGAGCAGAGACCCAGTACTTC. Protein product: CAISWLAGAETQYF.

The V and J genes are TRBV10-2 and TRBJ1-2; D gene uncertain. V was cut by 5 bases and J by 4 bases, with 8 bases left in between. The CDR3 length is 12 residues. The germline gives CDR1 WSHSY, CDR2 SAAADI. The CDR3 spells CASSLIGYGYTF. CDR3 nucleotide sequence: TGCGCCAGCAGTCTCATCGGCTATGGCTACACCTTC.

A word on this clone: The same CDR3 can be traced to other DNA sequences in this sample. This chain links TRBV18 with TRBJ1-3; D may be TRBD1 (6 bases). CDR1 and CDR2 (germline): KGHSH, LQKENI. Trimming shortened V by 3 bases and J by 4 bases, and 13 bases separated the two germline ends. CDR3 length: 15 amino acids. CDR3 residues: CASSPSQGSGNTIYF. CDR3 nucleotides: TGTGCCAGCTCACCCTCACAGGGTTCCGGAAACACCATATATTTT.